This TCR beta chain was captured in a study of neurological immune-mediated disorders. Findings and caveats of the study: The greatest TCR clonal expansion occurred in HTLV-1-associated myelopathy and the least in multiple sclerosis, which fell below healthy controls.

2 million PBMCs stored at -80 C were the source of the unsorted libraries. A single record per CDR3 protein comes from TCRdb applying MiXCR to the 5' RACE reads. The sample includes 35,000 to 40,000 distinct CDR3 sequences, roughly 2.5% of them seen just once. The CDR3 extends over 14 amino acids. Germline V gene data show CDR1 as ENHRY and CDR2 as SYGVKD. This clonotype showed up many times. Its antigen is undetermined. Mismatch with germline at one junction end may stem from a read error. Sequencing was done on a sample of PBMCs. V is TRBV10-3 and J is TRBJ1-5; TRBD1 matches 9 bases. This TCR was sampled from a man aged 45 to 65 with multiple sclerosis. CDR3 protein: CAINQDRGFQPQNF. The CDR3 coding sequence is TGTGCCATCAATCAGGACAGGGGATTTCAGCCCCAGAATTTT.